This T cell receptor (beta chain) was found in a study of blood T cell repertoires in COVID-19. Assignments of participants to cohorts depended upon their own reported clinical history. Cohort 3 donors counted as recovered after two negative PCRs, clearance, or resolved symptoms. There are 16 residues in the CDR3. From germline, CDR1 is MNHEY and CDR2 SMNVEV (reference sequence). The V gene end was trimmed by 6 bases and the J gene end by 4 bases; junction bases not matched to a gene: 10. Method: immunoSEQ multiplex PCR; TCRdb's copy keeps in-frame clones and lacks some. The sample has roughly 300,000 clones, 85% seen once.

This receptor was identified in a woman aged 45-59 years who had recovered from COVID-19. Specimen: PBMCs or T cells enriched from blood (not recorded which). The V and J genes are TRBV27 and TRBJ2-3, with TRBD1 matching over 10 bases. CDR3 bases: TGTGCCAGCAGGAGACAGGGGGCAAGGCAAGCAGATACGCAGTATTTT. This sequence encodes CASRRQGARQADTQYF.